A selection of T cell receptor beta chains follows, all from one sample in a study of T cells expressing NK-cell markers. TCRdb reworked the 5' RACE reads into one entry per CDR3 protein, no DNA. Its table lists about 20,000 distinct CDR3 sequences. The sample comprised blood T cells: a sorted CD56 or NKG2C T cell subset, CD4+ or CD8+ T cells, or bulk PBMC T cells (not recorded which). The receptor set was obtained from a man aged 18-69 years in good health. CDR3s include the opening cysteine and the closing phenylalanine or tryptophan.

J gene | V gene | CDR3 protein
TRBJ1-6 | TRBV7-9 | CASSPRGVGANNSPLHF
TRBJ2-2 | TRBV11-2 | CASSLPVNTGELFF
TRBJ2-5 | TRBV20-1 | CSAFLDPGVTQYF
TRBJ2-2 | TRBV12-3/TRBV12-4 | CASSFLGPNTGELFF
TRBJ1-4 | TRBV4-2 | CASSRQTNEKLFF
TRBJ1-5 | TRBV2 | CASRDRRNQPQHF
TRBJ2-7 | TRBV4-3 | CASSQEVKPTAYEQYF
TRBJ1-2 | TRBV6-1 | CATLRGQSTGRYGYTF
TRBJ1-5 | TRBV11-2 | CASSLSAGQPQHF
TRBJ2-7 | TRBV4-1 | CASSQPQGSLDEQYF
TRBJ2-2 | TRBV11-2 | CASSWGPTGQGATGELFF
TRBJ2-7 | TRBV20-1 | CSVPAQAYEQYF
TRBJ2-3 | TRBV5-1 | CASSLDGGASHTQYF
TRBJ1-1 | TRBV7-9 | CASSLSGGGTEAFF
TRBJ1-5 | TRBV5-6 | CASSLRAQGYSNQPQHF
TRBJ1-1 | TRBV20-1 | CSARGREGTEAFF